Below are 20 T cell receptor beta chains sequenced from a single sample in a study of early T cells in non-severe SARS-CoV-2 infection (dated by TCRdb to about 2021). Receptor libraries were prepared by 5' RACE. Reads for this sample came from a NextSeq 500. TCRdb reprocessing: public reads trimmed at Q25 with fastp, clones called with MiXCR, in-frame beta chains kept. CDR3 protein sequences are deduplicated, and each keeps its most common genes and DNA. The sample table records over 50,000 distinct CDR3 sequences; approximately 7.6% of these occur just once. 4% to 5% of the sample is held by the ten biggest clonotypes. The sequencing input was whole blood. The origin of the receptors is an adult who was a healthcare worker with PCR-confirmed SARS-CoV-2 infection or an uninfected control (not recorded which).

DNA of the CDR3: TGCGCCAGCAGGAATGTGACCCAGTACTTC. This gives the protein CASRNVTQYF. The rearrangement uses TRBV10-2 and TRBJ2-5; D not certain. Germline assignment: CDR1 WSHSY and CDR2 SAAADI. Deletions cut 6 bases from V and 7 bases from J, with 6 bases between. The CDR3 contains 10 residues.

This chain links TRBV28 with TRBJ2-7, with 8 nucleotides matching TRBD2. CDR3 length: 15 residues. V was pared by 2 bases and J by 6 bases, with 9 bases of the junction left unmatched. Germline V gene lookup returns CDR1 MDHEN and CDR2 SYDVKM. CDR3 protein: CASSLSGLAFVEQYF. In DNA form, the CDR3 reads TGTGCCAGCAGTTTAAGCGGACTAGCTTTTGTCGAGCAGTACTTC.

This clonotype came up a few times. The chain joins TRBV5-1 to TRBJ2-1, with D perhaps assigned TRBD1 or TRBD2 (5 bases each). V lost 4 bases and J lost 5, with 13 bases in between. Per germline, CDR1 SGHRS and CDR2 YFSETQ. The CDR3 covers 14 residues. The chain's CDR3 is CASSTGTHDNEQFF. The CDR3 coding sequence is TGCGCCAGCAGCACCGGGACCCACGACAATGAGCAGTTCTTC. Using reference TRBV5-1 and TRBJ2-1 for the parts outside the CDR3, the full variable domain is KAGVTQTPRYLIKTRGQQVTLSCSPISGHRSVSWYQQTPGQGLQFLFEYFSETQRNKGNFPGRFSGRQFSNSRSEMNVSTLELGDSALYLCASSTGTHDNEQFFGPGTRLTVL.

This clonotype was seen only a few times. This chain connects TRBV30 to TRBJ1-1, with D unresolved. Per germline, CDR1 GTSNPN and CDR2 SVGIG (reference sequence). Between the trimmed V and J ends, which lost 2 bases and 0 bases, there was a span of 7 bases. CDR3 length equals 13 residues. CDR3: CAWSWSVNTEAFF. CDR3 bases: TGTGCCTGGAGTTGGAGCGTGAACACTGAAGCTTTCTTT.

This clonotype showed up just a few times. The rearrangement links TRBV2 to TRBJ1-2; possible D gene TRBD1, 6 bases. The CDR3 is 13 residues long. The germline V gene has CDR1 SNHLY and CDR2 FYNNEI. Trimming removed 4 bases at V and 4 bases at J, with 10 bases between. CDR3 protein: CASSGDNLYGYTF. CDR3 DNA: TGTGCCAGCAGTGGGGACAACCTCTATGGCTACACCTTC.

This chain connects TRBV5-1 to TRBJ2-7; no reliable D call. The CDR3 has 13 residues. Trimming removed 7 bases from V and 1 base from J, with 12 bases in between. Germline CDR1 is SGHRS and CDR2 is YFSETQ. The CDR3 DNA reads as TGCGCCAGCCGCAGGCCATCATCCTACGAGCAGTACTTC. Translation gives CASRRPSSYEQYF.

In its sample, this clonotype ranks as medium-sized (0.01 to 0.1%). The CDR3 loop reads CAWSVTSWRNTEAFF. The CDR3 coding sequence is TGTGCCTGGAGTGTAACGTCGTGGAGGAACACTGAAGCTTTCTTT. The chain recombines TRBV30 with TRBJ1-1, with no clear D. CDR1 GTSNPN and CDR2 SVGIG come from the germline V gene (reference sequence). CDR3 length: 15 residues. Between the trimmed V and J ends, which lost 0 bases and 1 base, there was a span of 12 bases.

The rearrangement uses TRBV10-1 and TRBJ2-1, with D unresolved. V lost 4 bases and J lost 3, with 7 bases in between. The CDR3 has 13 residues. Germline CDR1 is WNHNN and CDR2 is SYGVQD (reference sequence). The CDR3 protein is CASSVAIYNEQFF. CDR3 nucleotides: TGCGCCAGCAGTGTAGCTATCTACAATGAGCAGTTCTTC.

This chain joins TRBV19 and TRBJ2-1, with D perhaps matching TRBD2 (7 bases). The germline V gene has CDR1 LNHDA and CDR2 SQIVND (reference sequence). Trimming took 1 base from V and 8 from J, leaving 12 bases between them. This CDR3 has 14 residues. The CDR3 coding sequence is TGTGCCAGTAGTATAGCGGGGGGCTTCGATGAGCAGTTCTTC. Translation gives CASSIAGGFDEQFF.

This clonotype was recorded at least ten times. The chain combines TRBV7-9 with TRBJ2-3, with TRBD2 as a possible D gene (6 bases). CDR3 length equals 14 residues. Trimming took off 4 bases at V and 6 bases at J, with 14 bases between the two ends. The germline V gene encodes CDR1 SEHNR and CDR2 FQNEAQ (reference sequence). The CDR3 loop is CASSYRGWDDTQYF. The CDR3 DNA reads TGTGCCAGCAGCTACCGGGGGTGGGACGATACGCAGTATTTT.

This clonotype was detected only a few times. The chain joins TRBV20-1 to TRBJ2-3, with D perhaps matching TRBD1 (6 bases). The ends were cut back, 0 bases at V and 5 bases at J, with 12 bases in the middle. Germline V gene data show CDR1 as DFQATT and CDR2 as SNEGSKA (reference sequence). The CDR3 consists of 14 residues. The CDR3, as DNA: TGCAGTGCTAGAGAGGGGGCCCCGGGAGATACGCAGTATTTT. It codes for CSAREGAPGDTQYF.

A remark on this clonotype: Germline is not matched at one junction end, which may reflect a read error. This chain links TRBV7-9 with TRBJ2-3; no clear D. The CDR3 runs to 10 residues. Germline values: CDR1 SEHNR, CDR2 FQNEAQ (reference sequence). The DNA for the CDR3 is TGTGCCAGCAGCGCAGATACGCGGTATTTT. As protein: CASSADTRYF.

This clonotype was detected only a few times. This chain connects TRBV28 to TRBJ2-5; D is uncertain. The CDR3 has 14 residues. The ends were cut back, 2 bases at V and 1 base at J, with 8 bases in the middle. From germline, CDR1 is MDHEN and CDR2 SYDVKM. The CDR3 reads CASSLQDPQETQYF. CDR3 in DNA: TGTGCCAGCAGTTTACAGGACCCCCAAGAGACCCAGTACTTC.

The chain combines TRBV11-1 with TRBJ2-1; D ambiguous. V gave up 3 bases and J gave up 0 bases, with 12 bases separating them. CDR3 length equals 16 residues. Germline loops: CDR1 SGHAT, CDR2 FQDESV (reference sequence). CDR3 nucleotides: TGTGCCAGCAGCTTTTTCCAAGGGATCTCCTACAATGAGCAGTTCTTC. It yields the protein CASSFFQGISYNEQFF.

This clonotype has just a few counts. V and J are TRBV5-1 and TRBJ2-2; D is possibly TRBD1 (6 bases). CDR3 length equals 17 residues. Germline CDR1 is SGHRS and CDR2 is YFSETQ. V was cut by 0 bases and J by 3 bases, with 15 bases left in between. The DNA of the CDR3 is TGCGCCAGCAGCTTGGCCCTCGGGACACGCGACACCGGGGAGCTGTTTTTT. Translating it yields CASSLALGTRDTGELFF.

The rearrangement links TRBV13 to TRBJ2-1; D is possibly TRBD1 (8 bases). V lost 5 bases and J 4 bases, leaving 15 bases between the germline ends. Germline V CDR1 and CDR2: PRHDT, FYEKMQ (reference sequence). The CDR3 has 15 amino acids. The CDR3 DNA reads as TGTGCCAGCAGCCTGACAGGGGAGGGGTACAATGAGCAGTTCTTC. Translation gives CASSLTGEGYNEQFF. Full variable domain (outside the CDR3, taken from reference TRBV13 and TRBJ2-1): AAGVIQSPRHLIKEKRETATLKCYPIPRHDTVYWYQQGPGQDPQFLISFYEKMQSDKGSIPDRFSAQQFSDYHSELNMSSLELGDSALYFCASSLTGEGYNEQFFGPGTRLTVL.

The rearrangement joins TRBV7-6 to TRBJ2-2; D uncertain. The CDR3 consists of 14 residues. V was shortened by 1 base and J by 1 base, with 4 bases between the two germline ends. Germline V gene data show CDR1 as SGHVS and CDR2 as FNYEAQ. CDR3 amino acids: CASSLGRNTGELFF. Written as DNA, the CDR3 is TGTGCCAGCAGCTTAGGGAGGAACACCGGGGAGCTGTTTTTT.

This chain uses TRBV4-1 with TRBJ2-7; D possibly uses TRBD1 or TRBD2 (5 bases each). From germline, CDR1 is MGHRA and CDR2 YSYEKL. The CDR3 extends over 16 amino acids. The V gene lost 5 bases and the J gene lost 3 bases, with 20 bases spanning the gap. This chain's CDR3 is CASSTVLKGRSYEQYF. In DNA, the CDR3 is TGCGCCAGCAGCACCGTCTTGAAGGGACGGAGCTACGAGCAGTACTTC.

This clonotype turned up a few times. This sequence joins TRBV2 and TRBJ2-7, with 13 bases identical to TRBD2. Losses at the gene ends were 1 base for V and 4 bases for J; bases not matched to a gene: 7. Germline V gene sequence: CDR1 SNHLY, CDR2 FYNNEI. The CDR3 runs 17 residues. In DNA form, the CDR3 reads TGTGCCAGCAGTGAAGAACTAGCGGGAGGGCACTGGTACGAGCAGTACTTC. It encodes CASSEELAGGHWYEQYF.

This clonotype was detected only a few times. The chain links TRBV7-9 to TRBJ1-4; D gene unclear. Germline V CDR1 and CDR2: SEHNR, FQNEAQ (reference sequence). The ends were cut back, 2 bases at V and 8 bases at J, with 3 bases in the middle. The CDR3 is made up of 11 amino acids. The CDR3 here is CASSLSEKLFF. The DNA for the CDR3 is TGTGCCAGCAGCTTATCCGAAAAACTGTTTTTT.